This TCR beta chain was documented in a study of blood T cell repertoires in COVID-19. Study summary: From T cells, B-cell-depleted T cells, or PBMCs came the material, which was cDNA or gDNA.

This clone was detected many times. Authors' analysis steps: The assay estimated nucleated cells by amplifying reference gene primers. Sequencing was performed with immunoSEQ multiplex PCR; in TCRdb, only in-frame clones are kept and a portion is missing. V and J calls plus clone size are reproduced from that table; the DNA served to infer D and trimming. The repertoire holds under 450,000 clones, with roughly 77% as singletons. There are 12 residues in the CDR3. Trimming pared 6 bases from V and 2 bases from J, leaving 5 bases between. The germline CDR1 and CDR2 sequences are MDHEN and SYDVKM. Sequencing used peripheral blood. V gene TRBV28 combines with J gene TRBJ1-5; D unclear. The TCR was taken from a human donor with acute or convalescent COVID-19. The donor label of this sample is uncertain. DNA for the CDR3: TGTGCCAGCAGGAGGCGCAATCAGCCCCAGCATTTT. It is translated as CASRRRNQPQHF.